These T cell receptor beta chains were read from a single sample in a study of blood T cell repertoires in COVID-19. Sequencing used immunoSEQ multiplex PCR; TCRdb keeps in-frame clones, though not all of them. The sample records about 35,000 clones, less than 85% being singletons. Sequenced material: peripheral blood. The receptors were gathered from a woman in her seventies with acute or convalescent COVID-19. The conserved cysteine and the conserved F or W are not part of the CDR3 here.

j_call cdr3_length v_call cdr3_aa
TRBJ2-1 13 TRBV27 ASSSLRGRDNEQF
TRBJ2-7 13 TRBV3-1/TRBV3-2 ASSQFRQGAYEQY
TRBJ2-7 11 TRBV7-2 ASSLFKINEQY
TRBJ1-2 11 TRBV11-3 ASSSTGGYGYT
TRBJ2-7 13 TRBV27 ASSLATAQNYEQY
TRBJ2-2 14 TRBV7-9 ASSLLLGSNTGELF
TRBJ1-4 12 TRBV7-9 ASSLLTGGEKLF
TRBJ2-5 14 TRBV24-1 ATSDFTSGSRETQY
TRBJ2-3 12 TRBV6-5 ASRTRLLTDTQY
TRBJ1-5 12 TRBV6-2/TRBV6-3 ASSPRGQEGPQH
TRBJ2-3 16 TRBV11-2 ASSLGTSGGAFSDTQY
TRBJ2-7 11 TRBV27 ASSPSGLYEQY
TRBJ2-6 16 TRBV5-1 ASSLENRGQSGANVLT
TRBJ2-7 12 TRBV5-6 ASSRQRSSYEQY
TRBJ2-7 11 TRBV12-3/TRBV12-4 ASSFRGSYEQY
TRBJ2-3 12 TRBV7-2 ASSLASGADTQY